This TCR beta chain originates from a study of CD8 T cells in ankylosing spondylitis. Whole-study findings and limits: Researchers report that disease-linked clones proved CD8+ and relatively rare in peripheral blood. Reactive arthritis synovial fluid and blood previously showed some of these motif variants. A motif of 7 to 9 highly homologous TCR beta variants was seen as apparently characteristic of ankylosing spondylitis blood. Matched ankylosing spondylitis synovial fluid reportedly contained a significantly enriched population of disease-linked clones.

This clonotype was seen at least ten times. Antigen: not known. Quantitative 5'-RACE with molecular barcodes was used to make the TCR beta libraries. TCRdb ran MiXCR on the 5' RACE reads and lists one entry per CDR3 protein. The sample has about 840,000 distinct CDR3 sequences, 12% seen once; the top ten hold approximately 0.46%. Looked up from germline, CDR1 is LGHDT and CDR2 is YNNKEL (reference sequence). CDR3 length equals 16 residues. Trimming shortened V by 4 bases and J by 4 bases, and 19 bases separated the two germline ends. Source material: blood, either unsorted or a sorted T cell fraction (not recorded which). This clonotype was sampled from a male donor with ankylosing spondylitis. The V gene is TRBV3-1, the J gene TRBJ2-5; tentatively, D is TRBD2 (6 bases). The CDR3, as DNA: TGTGCCAGCAGCCCTTCCCCTAGCGACGCGGCAGAGACCCAGTACTTC. The encoded protein is CASSPSPSDAAETQYF.